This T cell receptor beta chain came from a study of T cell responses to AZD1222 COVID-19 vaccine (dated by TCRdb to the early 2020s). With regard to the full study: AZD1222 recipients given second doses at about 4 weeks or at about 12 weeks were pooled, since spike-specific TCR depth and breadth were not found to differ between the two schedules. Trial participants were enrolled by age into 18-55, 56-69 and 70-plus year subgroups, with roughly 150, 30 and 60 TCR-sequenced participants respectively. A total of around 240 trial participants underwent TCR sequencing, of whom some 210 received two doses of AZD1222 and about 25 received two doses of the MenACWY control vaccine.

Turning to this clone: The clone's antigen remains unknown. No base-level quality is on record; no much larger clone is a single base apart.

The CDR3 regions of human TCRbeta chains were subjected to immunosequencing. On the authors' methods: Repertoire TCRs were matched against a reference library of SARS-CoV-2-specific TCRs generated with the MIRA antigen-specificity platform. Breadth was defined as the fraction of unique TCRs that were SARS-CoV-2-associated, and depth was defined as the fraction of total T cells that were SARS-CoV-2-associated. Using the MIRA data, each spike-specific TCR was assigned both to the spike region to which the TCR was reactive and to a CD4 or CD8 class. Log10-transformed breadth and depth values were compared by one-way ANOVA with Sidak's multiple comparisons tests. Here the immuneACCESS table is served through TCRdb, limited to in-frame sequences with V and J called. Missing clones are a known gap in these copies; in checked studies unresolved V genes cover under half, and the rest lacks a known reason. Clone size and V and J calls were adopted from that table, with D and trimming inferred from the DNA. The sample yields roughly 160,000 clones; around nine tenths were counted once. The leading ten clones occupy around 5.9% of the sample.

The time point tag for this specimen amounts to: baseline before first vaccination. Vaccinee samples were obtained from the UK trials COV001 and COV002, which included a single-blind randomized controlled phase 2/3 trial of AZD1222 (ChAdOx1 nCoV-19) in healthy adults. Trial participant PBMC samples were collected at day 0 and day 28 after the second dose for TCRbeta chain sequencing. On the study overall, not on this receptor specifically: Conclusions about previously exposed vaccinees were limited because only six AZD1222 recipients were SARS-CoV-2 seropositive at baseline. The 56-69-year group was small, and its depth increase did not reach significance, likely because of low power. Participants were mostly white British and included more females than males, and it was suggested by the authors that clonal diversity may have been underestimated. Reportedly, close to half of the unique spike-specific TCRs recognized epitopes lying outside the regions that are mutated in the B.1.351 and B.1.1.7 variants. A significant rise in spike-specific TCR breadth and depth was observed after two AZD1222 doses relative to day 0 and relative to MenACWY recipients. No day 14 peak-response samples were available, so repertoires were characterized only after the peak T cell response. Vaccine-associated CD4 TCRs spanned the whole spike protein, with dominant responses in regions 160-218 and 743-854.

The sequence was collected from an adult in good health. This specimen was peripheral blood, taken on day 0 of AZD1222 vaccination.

The sequence in DNA is TGTGCCAGCAGCTTGTCTGGACAGGGGGCAGATGGGACCGGGGAGCTGTTTTTT. It specifies CASSLSGQGADGTGELFF. The chain was built from TRBV5-6 and TRBJ2-2, with TRBD1 identical over 11 junction bases. Germline trimming amounts to 1 base on V and 5 bases on J, with 10 as the count of junction bases outside the gene matches. The CDR3 runs 18 residues from the cysteine to the phenylalanine. Solely the CDR3 DNA is kept, with 54 bases framed from the first base. The germline V gene provides CDR1 SGHDT and CDR2 YYEEEE.